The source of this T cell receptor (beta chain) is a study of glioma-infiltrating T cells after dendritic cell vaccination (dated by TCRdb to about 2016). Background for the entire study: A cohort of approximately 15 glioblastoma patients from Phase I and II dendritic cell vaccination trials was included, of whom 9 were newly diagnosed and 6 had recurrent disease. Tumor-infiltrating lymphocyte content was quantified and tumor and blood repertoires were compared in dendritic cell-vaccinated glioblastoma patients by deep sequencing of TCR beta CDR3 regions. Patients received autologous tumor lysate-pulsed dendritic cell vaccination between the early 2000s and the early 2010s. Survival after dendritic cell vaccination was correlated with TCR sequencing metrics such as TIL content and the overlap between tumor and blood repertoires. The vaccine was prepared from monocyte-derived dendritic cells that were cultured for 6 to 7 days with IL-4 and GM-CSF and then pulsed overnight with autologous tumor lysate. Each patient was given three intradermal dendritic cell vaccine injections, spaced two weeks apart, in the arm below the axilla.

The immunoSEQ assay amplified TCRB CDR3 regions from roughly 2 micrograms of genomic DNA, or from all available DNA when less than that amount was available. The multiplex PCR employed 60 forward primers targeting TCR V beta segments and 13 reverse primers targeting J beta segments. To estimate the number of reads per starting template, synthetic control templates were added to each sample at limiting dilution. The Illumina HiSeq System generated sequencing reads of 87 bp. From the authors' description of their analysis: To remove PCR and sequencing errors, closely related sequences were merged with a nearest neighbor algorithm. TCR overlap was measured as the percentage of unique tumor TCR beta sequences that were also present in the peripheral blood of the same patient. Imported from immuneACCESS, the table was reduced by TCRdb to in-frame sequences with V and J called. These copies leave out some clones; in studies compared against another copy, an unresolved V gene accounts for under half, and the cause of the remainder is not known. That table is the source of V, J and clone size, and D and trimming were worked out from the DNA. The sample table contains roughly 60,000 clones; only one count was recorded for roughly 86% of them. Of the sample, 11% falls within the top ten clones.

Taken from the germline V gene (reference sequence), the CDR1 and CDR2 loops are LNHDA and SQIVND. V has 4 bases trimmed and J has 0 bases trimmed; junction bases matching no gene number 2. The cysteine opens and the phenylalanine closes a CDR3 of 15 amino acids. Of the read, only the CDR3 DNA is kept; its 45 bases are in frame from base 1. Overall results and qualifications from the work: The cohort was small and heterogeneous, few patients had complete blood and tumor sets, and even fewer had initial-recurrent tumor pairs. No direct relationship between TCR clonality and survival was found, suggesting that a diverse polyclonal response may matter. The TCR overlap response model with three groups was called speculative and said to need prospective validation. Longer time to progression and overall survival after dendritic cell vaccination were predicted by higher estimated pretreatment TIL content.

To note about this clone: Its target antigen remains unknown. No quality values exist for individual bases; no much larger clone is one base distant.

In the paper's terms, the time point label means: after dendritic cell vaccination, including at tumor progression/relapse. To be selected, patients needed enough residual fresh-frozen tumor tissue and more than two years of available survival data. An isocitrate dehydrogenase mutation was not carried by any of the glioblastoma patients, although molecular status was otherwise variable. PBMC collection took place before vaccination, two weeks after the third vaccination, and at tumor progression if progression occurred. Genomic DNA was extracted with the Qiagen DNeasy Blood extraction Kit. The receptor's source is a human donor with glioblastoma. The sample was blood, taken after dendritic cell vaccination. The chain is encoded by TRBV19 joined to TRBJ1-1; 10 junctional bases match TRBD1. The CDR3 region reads CASSTDRGMNTEAFF. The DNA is TGTGCCAGTAGTACGGACAGGGGGATGAACACTGAAGCTTTCTTT.